The present T cell receptor beta chain was sequenced within a study of T cells in Graves' hyperthyroidism and ophthalmopathy. Study outcomes and limitations: Most clonotypes expanded in the thyroid (above 0.001) were also present in blood.

The table lists this clonotype with a few counts. Its target is not known. Amplified TCR beta CDR3 regions came from RNA transcripts. Primed by the HTBI set, a first-round RT-PCR was run on the TCR CDR3. TCRdb processed the multiplex PCR reads anew with MiXCR; each CDR3 protein has one entry. The table shows about 320,000 distinct CDR3 sequences, with 16% occurring only once. Newly diagnosed patients aged 18 to 65 had hyperthyroidism of under 2 months' duration. Trimming took off 4 bases at V and 7 bases at J, with 22 bases between the two ends. Germline CDR1 reads LNHDA; CDR2 reads SQIVND (reference sequence). This CDR3 is built from 17 residues.

Sequenced input: blood. The gene calls are TRBV19 and TRBJ2-2, with D tentatively TRBD2 (7 bases). This TCR was sampled from a man aged 25 to 40 with Graves' hyperthyroidism. CDR3 sequence reads: CASSTIGGALGGGELFF. CDR3 nucleotides: TGTGCCAGTAGTACTATTGGGGGGGCTCTTGGTGGCGGGGAGCTGTTTTTT.